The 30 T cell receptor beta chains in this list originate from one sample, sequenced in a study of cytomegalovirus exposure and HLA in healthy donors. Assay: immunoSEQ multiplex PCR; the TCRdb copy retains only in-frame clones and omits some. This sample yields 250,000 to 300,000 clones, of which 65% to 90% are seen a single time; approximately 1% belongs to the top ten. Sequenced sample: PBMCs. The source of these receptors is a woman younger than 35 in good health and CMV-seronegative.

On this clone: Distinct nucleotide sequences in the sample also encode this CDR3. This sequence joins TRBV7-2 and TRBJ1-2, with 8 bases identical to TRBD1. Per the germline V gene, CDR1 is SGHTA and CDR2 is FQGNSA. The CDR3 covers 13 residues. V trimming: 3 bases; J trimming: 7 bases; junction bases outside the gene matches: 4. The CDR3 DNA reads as TGTGCCAGCAGCTTGGACAGGGAGGGTGGCTACACCTTC. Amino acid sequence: CASSLDREGGYTF.

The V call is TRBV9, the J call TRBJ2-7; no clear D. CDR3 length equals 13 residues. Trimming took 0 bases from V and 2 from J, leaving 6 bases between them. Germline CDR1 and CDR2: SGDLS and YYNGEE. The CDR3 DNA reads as TGTGCCAGCAGCGTAGGTTCAGCCTACGAGCAGTACTTC. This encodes CASSVGSAYEQYF.

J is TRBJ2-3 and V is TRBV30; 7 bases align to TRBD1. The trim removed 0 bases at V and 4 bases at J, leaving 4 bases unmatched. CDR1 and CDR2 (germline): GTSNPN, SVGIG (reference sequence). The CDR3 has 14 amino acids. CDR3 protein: CAWSVRGRPDTQYF. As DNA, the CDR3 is TGTGCCTGGAGTGTAAGGGGGCGACCAGATACGCAGTATTTT.

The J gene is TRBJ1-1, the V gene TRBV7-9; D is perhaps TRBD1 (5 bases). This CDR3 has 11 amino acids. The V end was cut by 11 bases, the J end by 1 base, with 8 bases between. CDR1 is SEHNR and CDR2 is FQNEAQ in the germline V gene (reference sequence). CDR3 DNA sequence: TGTGCCGGAGACAGGAACACTGAAGCTTTCTTT. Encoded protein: CAGDRNTEAFF.

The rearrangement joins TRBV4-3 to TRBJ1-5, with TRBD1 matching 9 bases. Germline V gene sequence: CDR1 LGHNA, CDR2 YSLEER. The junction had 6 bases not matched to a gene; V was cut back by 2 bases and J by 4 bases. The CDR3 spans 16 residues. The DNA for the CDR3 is TGCGCCAGCAGCCAAATGCCGGGACAGGGAAATCAGCCCCAGCATTTT. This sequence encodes CASSQMPGQGNQPQHF.

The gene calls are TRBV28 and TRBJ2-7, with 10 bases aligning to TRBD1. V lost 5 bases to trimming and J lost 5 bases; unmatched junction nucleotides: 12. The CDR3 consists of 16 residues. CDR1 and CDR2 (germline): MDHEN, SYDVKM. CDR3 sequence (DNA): TGTGCCAGCAGTCCCCGGGACAGGGGAACGGGAGACGAGCAGTACTTC. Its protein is CASSPRDRGTGDEQYF.

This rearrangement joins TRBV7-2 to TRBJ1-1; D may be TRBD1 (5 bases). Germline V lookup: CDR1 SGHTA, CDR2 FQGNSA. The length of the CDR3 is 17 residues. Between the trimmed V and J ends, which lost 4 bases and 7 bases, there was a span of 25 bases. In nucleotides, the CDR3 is TGTGCCAGCAGCTCCCACCGGCGGGGCAGGAGGACCAATGAAGCTTTCTTT. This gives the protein CASSSHRRGRRTNEAFF. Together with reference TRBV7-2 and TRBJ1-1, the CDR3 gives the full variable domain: GAGVSQSPSNKVTEKGKDVELRCDPISGHTALYWYRQSLGQGLEFLIYFQGNSAPDKSGLPSDRFSAERTGGSVSTLTIQRTQQEDSAVYLCASSSHRRGRRTNEAFFGQGTRLTVV.

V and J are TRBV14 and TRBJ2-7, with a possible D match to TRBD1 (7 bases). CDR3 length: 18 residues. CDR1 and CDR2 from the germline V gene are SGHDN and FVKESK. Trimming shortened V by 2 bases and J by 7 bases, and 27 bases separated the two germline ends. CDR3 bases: TGTGCCAGCAGCCAACACCTCCCGGGAGCGACAGGGTCTGGTGAGCAGTACTTC. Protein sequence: CASSQHLPGATGSGEQYF.

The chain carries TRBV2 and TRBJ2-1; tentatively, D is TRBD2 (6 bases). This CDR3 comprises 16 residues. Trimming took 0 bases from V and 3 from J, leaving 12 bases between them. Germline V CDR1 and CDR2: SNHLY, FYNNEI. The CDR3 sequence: CASSEARDSIYNEQFF. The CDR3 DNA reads TGTGCCAGCAGTGAAGCGCGGGACTCTATCTACAATGAGCAGTTCTTC.

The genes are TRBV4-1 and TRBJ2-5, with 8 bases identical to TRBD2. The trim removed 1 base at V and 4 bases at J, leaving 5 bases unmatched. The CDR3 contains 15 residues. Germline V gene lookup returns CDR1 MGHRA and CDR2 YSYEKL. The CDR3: CASSQVSGRGETQYF. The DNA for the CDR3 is TGCGCCAGCAGCCAAGTTTCCGGGAGGGGAGAGACCCAGTACTTC.

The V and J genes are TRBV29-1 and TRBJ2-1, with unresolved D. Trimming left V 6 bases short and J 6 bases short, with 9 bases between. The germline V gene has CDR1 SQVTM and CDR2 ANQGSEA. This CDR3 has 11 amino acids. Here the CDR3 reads CSVRIVNEQFF. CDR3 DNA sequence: TGCAGCGTGAGAATAGTCAATGAGCAGTTCTTC.

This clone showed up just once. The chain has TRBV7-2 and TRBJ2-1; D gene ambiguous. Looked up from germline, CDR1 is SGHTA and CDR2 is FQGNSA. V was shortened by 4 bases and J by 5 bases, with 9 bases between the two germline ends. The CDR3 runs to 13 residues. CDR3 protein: CASSSQSHNEQFF. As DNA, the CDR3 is TGTGCCAGCAGCTCCCAATCCCACAATGAGCAGTTCTTC. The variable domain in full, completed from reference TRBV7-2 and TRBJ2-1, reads GAGVSQSPSNKVTEKGKDVELRCDPISGHTALYWYRQSLGQGLEFLIYFQGNSAPDKSGLPSDRFSAERTGGSVSTLTIQRTQQEDSAVYLCASSSQSHNEQFFGPGTRLTVL.

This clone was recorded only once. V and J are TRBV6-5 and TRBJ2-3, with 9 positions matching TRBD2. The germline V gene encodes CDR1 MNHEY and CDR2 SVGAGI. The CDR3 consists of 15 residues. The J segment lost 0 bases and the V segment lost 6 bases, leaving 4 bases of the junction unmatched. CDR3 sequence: CASSLAGPSTDTQYF. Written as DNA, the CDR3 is TGTGCCAGCAGCCTAGCGGGGCCTAGCACAGATACGCAGTATTTT.

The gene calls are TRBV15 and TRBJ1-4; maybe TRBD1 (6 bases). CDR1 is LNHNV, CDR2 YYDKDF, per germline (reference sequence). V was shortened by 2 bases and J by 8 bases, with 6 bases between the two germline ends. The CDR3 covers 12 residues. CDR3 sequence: CATSRTGEKLFF. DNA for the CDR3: TGTGCCACCAGCAGAACAGGGGAAAAACTGTTTTTT.

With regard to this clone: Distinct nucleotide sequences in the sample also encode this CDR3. The CDR3 region has the DNA TGCGCCAGCAGCTTGGGTACGGGAACATACGAGCAGTACTTC. It codes for CASSLGTGTYEQYF. The rearrangement uses TRBV5-1 and TRBJ2-7, with a possible D match to TRBD2 (5 bases). The V end was cut by 0 bases, the J end by 4 bases, with 11 bases between. This CDR3 has 14 amino acids. Looked up from germline, CDR1 is SGHRS and CDR2 is YFSETQ.

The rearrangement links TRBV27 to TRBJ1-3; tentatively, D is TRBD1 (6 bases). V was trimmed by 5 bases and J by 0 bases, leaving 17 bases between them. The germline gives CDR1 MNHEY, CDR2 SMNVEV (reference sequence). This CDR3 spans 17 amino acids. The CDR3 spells CASSLRGQPFSGNTIYF. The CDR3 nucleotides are TGTGCCAGCAGTCTAAGAGGACAGCCTTTCTCTGGAAACACCATATATTTT.

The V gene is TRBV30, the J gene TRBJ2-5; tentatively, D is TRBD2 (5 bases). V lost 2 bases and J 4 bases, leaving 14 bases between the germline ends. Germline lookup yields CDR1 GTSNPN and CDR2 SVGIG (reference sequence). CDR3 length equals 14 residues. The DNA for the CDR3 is TGTGCCTGGAGTTTGGGAGCAGTTAGAGAGACCCAGTACTTC. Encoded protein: CAWSLGAVRETQYF. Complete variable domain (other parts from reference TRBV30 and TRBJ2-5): SQTIHQWPATLVQPVGSPLSLECTVEGTSNPNLYWYRQAAGRGLQLLFYSVGIGQISSEVPQNLSASRPQDRQFILSSKKLLLSDSGFYLCAWSLGAVRETQYFGPGTRLLVL.

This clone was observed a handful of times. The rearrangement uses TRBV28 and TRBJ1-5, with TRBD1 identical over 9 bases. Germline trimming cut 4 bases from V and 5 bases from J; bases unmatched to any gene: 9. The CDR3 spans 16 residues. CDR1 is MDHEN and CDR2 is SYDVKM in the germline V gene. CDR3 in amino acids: CASSSPQGALYQPQHF. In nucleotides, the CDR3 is TGTGCCAGCAGTTCCCCACAGGGGGCGTTATATCAGCCCCAGCATTTT.

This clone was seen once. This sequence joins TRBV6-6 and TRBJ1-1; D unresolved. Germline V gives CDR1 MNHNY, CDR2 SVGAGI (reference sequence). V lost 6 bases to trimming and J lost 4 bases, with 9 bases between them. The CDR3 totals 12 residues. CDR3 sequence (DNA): TGTGCCAGCAGGGACGGAGGCACTGAAGCTTTCTTT. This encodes CASRDGGTEAFF.

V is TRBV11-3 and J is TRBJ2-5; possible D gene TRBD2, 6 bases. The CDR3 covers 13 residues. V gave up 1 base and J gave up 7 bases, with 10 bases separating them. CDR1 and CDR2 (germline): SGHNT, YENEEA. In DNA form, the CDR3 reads TGTGCCAGCAGCTTAGCGGGGGACGCGACCCAGTACTTC. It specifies CASSLAGDATQYF.

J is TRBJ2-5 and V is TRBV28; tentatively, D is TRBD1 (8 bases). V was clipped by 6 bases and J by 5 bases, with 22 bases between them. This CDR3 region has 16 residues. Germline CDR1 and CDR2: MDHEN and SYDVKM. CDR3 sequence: CASRTGQGGVHETQYF. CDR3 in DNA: TGTGCCAGCAGGACCGGACAGGGAGGGGTCCACGAGACCCAGTACTTC.

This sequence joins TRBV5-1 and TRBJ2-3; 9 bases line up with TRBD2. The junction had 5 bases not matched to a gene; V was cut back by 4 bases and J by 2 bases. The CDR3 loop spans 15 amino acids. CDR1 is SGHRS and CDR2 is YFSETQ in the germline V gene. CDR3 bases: TGCGCCAGCAGCGTCATAGCGGGGGCCACAGATACGCAGTATTTT. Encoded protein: CASSVIAGATDTQYF.

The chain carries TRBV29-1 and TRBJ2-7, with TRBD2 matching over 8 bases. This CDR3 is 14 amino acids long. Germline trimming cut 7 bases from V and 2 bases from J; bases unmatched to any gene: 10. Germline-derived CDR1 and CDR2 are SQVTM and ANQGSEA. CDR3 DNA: TGCAGCGCTCAGACCGGGAGGGGCCCCTACGAGCAGTACTTC. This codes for CSAQTGRGPYEQYF.

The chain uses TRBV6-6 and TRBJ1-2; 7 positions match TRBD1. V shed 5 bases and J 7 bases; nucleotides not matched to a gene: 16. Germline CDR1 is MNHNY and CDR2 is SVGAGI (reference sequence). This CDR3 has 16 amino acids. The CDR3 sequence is CASSATTGSAVVGYTF. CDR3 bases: TGTGCCAGCAGTGCCACGACAGGGTCCGCAGTAGTTGGCTACACCTTC.

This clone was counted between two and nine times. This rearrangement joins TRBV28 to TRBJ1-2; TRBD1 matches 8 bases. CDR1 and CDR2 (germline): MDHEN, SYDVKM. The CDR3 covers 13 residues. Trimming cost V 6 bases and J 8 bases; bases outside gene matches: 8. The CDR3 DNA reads TGTGCCAGCAGCCGGACAGGGACTGTAGGCTACACCTTC. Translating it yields CASSRTGTVGYTF.

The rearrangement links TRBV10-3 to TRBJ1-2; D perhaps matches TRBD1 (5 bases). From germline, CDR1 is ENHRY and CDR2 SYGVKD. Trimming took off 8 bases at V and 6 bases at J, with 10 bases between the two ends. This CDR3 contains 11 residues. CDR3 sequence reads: CAIGLGDGYTF. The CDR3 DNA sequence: TGTGCCATCGGCCTAGGGGATGGCTACACCTTC.

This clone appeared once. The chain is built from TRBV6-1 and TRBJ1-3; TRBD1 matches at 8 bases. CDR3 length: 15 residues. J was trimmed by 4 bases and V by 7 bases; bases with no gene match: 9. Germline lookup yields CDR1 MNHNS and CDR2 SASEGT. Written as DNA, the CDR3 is TGTGCCAGCACCTTTCAGGGGGCGAAAGGAAACACCATATATTTT. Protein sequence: CASTFQGAKGNTIYF.

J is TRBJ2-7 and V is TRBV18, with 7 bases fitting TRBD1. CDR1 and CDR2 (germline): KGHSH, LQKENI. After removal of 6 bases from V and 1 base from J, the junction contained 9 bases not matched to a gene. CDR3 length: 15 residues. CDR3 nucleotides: TGTGCCAGCTCCCTTTGGTCAGGGGGATCCTACGAGCAGTACTTC. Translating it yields CASSLWSGGSYEQYF.

CDR3 region: CASSITSGIRVNEQFF. CDR3 in DNA: TGTGCCAGTAGTATAACTAGCGGGATTAGGGTGAATGAGCAGTTCTTC. The chain recombines TRBV19 with TRBJ2-1; TRBD2 aligns across 10 bases. With V trimmed by 2 bases and J by 7 bases, 8 bases remained unmatched. Germline V gene data show CDR1 as LNHDA and CDR2 as SQIVND (reference sequence). The length of the CDR3 is 16 residues.

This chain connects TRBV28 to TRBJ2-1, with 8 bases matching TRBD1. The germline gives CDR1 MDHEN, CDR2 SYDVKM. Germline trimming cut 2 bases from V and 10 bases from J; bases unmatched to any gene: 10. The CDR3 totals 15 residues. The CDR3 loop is CASSLTGGPQYEQFF. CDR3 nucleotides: TGTGCCAGCAGTTTAACAGGGGGGCCACAATACGAGCAGTTCTTC.